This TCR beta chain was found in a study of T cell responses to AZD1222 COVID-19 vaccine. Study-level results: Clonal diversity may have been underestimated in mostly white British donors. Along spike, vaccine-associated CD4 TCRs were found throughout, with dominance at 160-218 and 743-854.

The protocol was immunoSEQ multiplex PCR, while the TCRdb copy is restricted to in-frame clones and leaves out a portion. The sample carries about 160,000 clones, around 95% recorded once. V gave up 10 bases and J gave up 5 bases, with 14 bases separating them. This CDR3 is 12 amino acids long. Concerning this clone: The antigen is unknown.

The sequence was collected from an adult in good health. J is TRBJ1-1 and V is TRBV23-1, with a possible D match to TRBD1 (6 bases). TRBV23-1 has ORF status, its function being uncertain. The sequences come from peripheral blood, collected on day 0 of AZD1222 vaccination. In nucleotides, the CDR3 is TGCGCCACCGGGGTGGGGGCAACTGAAGCTTTCTTT. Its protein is CATGVGATEAFF.